This is a list of T cell receptor beta chains from one sample in a study of T cell responses to AZD1222 COVID-19 vaccine. The repertoire was sequenced with immunoSEQ multiplex PCR; TCRdb's copy has only in-frame clones and lacks some. The table records some 80,000 clones, 86% of them present only once. Here the sequenced sample was peripheral blood, taken on day 0 of AZD1222 vaccination. The receptors were gathered from an adult in good health. CDR3s include the opening cysteine and the closing phenylalanine or tryptophan. Not every row has a clone size; where given, it reads once, few, many or a size class.

CDR3aa: CASSHSGSSYNEQFF
v_gene: TRBV6-2/TRBV6-3
abundance: once

CDR3aa: CASAPGQGRYEQYF
v_gene: TRBV6-5
abundance: .

CDR3aa: CASSLAADTQYF
v_gene: TRBV5-1
abundance: .

CDR3aa: CASSLRAQRGPLAKNIQYF
v_gene: TRBV7-2
abundance: .

CDR3aa: CASSLGVGGTGELFF
v_gene: TRBV7-9
abundance: .

CDR3aa: CASSPNWGGAGEQYF
v_gene: TRBV14
abundance: once

CDR3aa: CASSMFGLNQPQHF
v_gene: TRBV19
abundance: .

CDR3aa: CASSPVTGLSGNTIYF
v_gene: TRBV18
abundance: once

CDR3aa: CASSPFRDKLSDTQYF
v_gene: TRBV18
abundance: once

CDR3aa: CASSTSGQINEKLFF
v_gene: TRBV19
abundance: .

CDR3aa: CASSQGVRETQYF
v_gene: TRBV4-1
abundance: .

CDR3aa: CASSLTPTGNTEAFF
v_gene: TRBV7-3
abundance: .

CDR3aa: CASRDGTFAYEQYF
v_gene: TRBV6-5
abundance: .

CDR3aa: CASSSRSTEAFF
v_gene: TRBV6-5
abundance: .

CDR3aa: CAWSVRGNTEAFF
v_gene: TRBV30
abundance: .

CDR3aa: CASSMGAGNEQFF
v_gene: TRBV2
abundance: .

CDR3aa: CASRKEGDQPQHF
v_gene: TRBV11-2
abundance: .

CDR3aa: CASSLLGVTNEKLFF
v_gene: TRBV7-9
abundance: .

CDR3aa: CASSVTVPIVATNEKLFF
v_gene: TRBV6-1
abundance: .

CDR3aa: CASSWVDYGYTF
v_gene: TRBV5-5
abundance: once

CDR3aa: CASSPRPPYEQYF
v_gene: TRBV7-2
abundance: .

CDR3aa: CASSSVVETQYF
v_gene: TRBV28
abundance: .

CDR3aa: CASRGSQGANQPQHF
v_gene: TRBV28
abundance: .

CDR3aa: CASSVAGGLTF
v_gene: TRBV9
abundance: few

CDR3aa: CASTPGQGRTEAFF
v_gene: TRBV28
abundance: .

CDR3aa: CASSLAGREQYF
v_gene: TRBV28
abundance: .

CDR3aa: CASSLTGFYEQYF
v_gene: TRBV19
abundance: once

CDR3aa: CASSGQDPQGPFF
v_gene: TRBV2
abundance: .

CDR3aa: CASRQGGLNQPQHF
v_gene: TRBV7-2
abundance: .

CDR3aa: CASSLALAGNEQFF
v_gene: TRBV11-2
abundance: .

CDR3aa: CASTTTGPYYEQYF
v_gene: TRBV27
abundance: few

CDR3aa: CASSHTGTTEGRTEAFF
v_gene: TRBV23-1
abundance: .

CDR3aa: CASSEAEGAGELFF
v_gene: TRBV6-1
abundance: .

CDR3aa: CASSPGRDRGYTF
v_gene: TRBV28
abundance: .

CDR3aa: CASTLTGGDNSPLHF
v_gene: TRBV5-1
abundance: .

CDR3aa: CASSYPPGQGGTGELFF
v_gene: TRBV6-2/TRBV6-3
abundance: once

CDR3aa: CASSPGTSNTEAFF
v_gene: TRBV19
abundance: .

CDR3aa: CASRYGQGVYEQYF
v_gene: TRBV6-5
abundance: .

CDR3aa: CASSLRGQGSGEQYF
v_gene: TRBV5-4
abundance: .